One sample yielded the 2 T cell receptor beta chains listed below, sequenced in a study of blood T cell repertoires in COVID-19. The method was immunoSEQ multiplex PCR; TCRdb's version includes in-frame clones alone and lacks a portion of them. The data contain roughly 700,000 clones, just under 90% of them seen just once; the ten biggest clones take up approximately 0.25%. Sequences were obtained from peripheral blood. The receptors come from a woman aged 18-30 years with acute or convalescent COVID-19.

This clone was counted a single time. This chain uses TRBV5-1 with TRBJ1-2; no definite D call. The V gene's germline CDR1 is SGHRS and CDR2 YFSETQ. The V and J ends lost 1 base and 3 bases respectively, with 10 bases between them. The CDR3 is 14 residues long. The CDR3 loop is CASSLQVSDYGYTF. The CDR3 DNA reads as TGCGCCAGCAGCTTGCAGGTTTCGGACTATGGCTACACCTTC.

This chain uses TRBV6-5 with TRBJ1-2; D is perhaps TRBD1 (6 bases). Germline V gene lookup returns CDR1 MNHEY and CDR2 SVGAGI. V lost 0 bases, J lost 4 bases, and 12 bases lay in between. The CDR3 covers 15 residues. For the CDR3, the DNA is TGTGCCAGCAGTTACTCGTCAGGGGTTACCTATGGCTACACCTTC. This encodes CASSYSSGVTYGYTF.